This T cell receptor (beta chain) was sequenced during a study of blood T cell repertoires in COVID-19. Study processing details: Estimation of nucleated cell counts relied on the amplification of reference gene primers. This table comes from immunoSEQ multiplex PCR, and its TCRdb copy is limited to in-frame clones, with some not included. The V and J calls and clone size are taken from that table; D and trimming were inferred from the DNA. The sample holds some 260,000 clones, roughly 88% seen once. Seattle patients were enrolled while actively infected and followed longitudinally. V shed 3 bases and J 15 bases; nucleotides not matched to a gene: 16. This CDR3 region has 16 residues. Germline V gene data show CDR1 as LNHDA and CDR2 as SQIVND (reference sequence).

Sequencing input: peripheral blood. This chain joins TRBV19 and TRBJ2-4; 11 bases line up with TRBD1. This clonotype originated in a woman aged 30 to 39 with COVID-19, enrolled during active disease. The CDR3 loop reads CASSMIGQGAPLYLYF. In DNA, the CDR3 is TGTGCCAGTAGTATGATCGGACAGGGGGCCCCCCTTTATCTGTACTTC.